A selection of T cell receptor beta chains follows, all from one sample in a study of response to subunit inactivated influenza vaccine. TCRdb itself ran the RT-PCR reads through MiXCR, one entry per CDR3 protein. The table records 400,000 to 650,000 distinct CDR3 sequences, approximately 7.7% of them present only once. The source was PBMCs from blood, collected roughly 24 months after vaccination. Receptor source: a man aged 50 to 75 who received an inactivated influenza vaccine. CDR3s include the opening cysteine and the closing phenylalanine or tryptophan. A D gene is named only where the DNA matches it firmly. Not every row has a clone size; where given, it reads once, few, many or a size class.

many	TRBD1	TRBV29-1	TRBJ2-3	CSVEDRVTQYF	TGCAGCGTGGAGGACAGGGTAACGCAGTATTTT
many	TRBD2	TRBV5-1	TRBJ2-2	CASSLGLARIPGELFF	TGCGCCAGCAGCTTGGGACTAGCGAGAATTCCCGGGGAGCTGTTTTTT
-	TRBD2	TRBV9	TRBJ2-1	CASSVAGGGPNEQFF	TGTGCCAGCAGCGTAGCTGGGGGAGGGCCCAATGAGCAGTTCTTC
few	-	TRBV6-1	TRBJ1-2	CASSVSGAYGYTF	TGTGCCAGCAGTGTTTCCGGGGCCTATGGCTACACCTTC
many	TRBD1	TRBV5-1	TRBJ2-5	CASELDRGAGETQYF	TGCGCCAGCGAACTCGACAGGGGGGCTGGAGAGACCCAGTACTTC
few	-	TRBV3-1	TRBJ2-6	CASSRSSKSSGANVLTF	TGTGCCAGCAGCCGTAGTTCGAAGTCCTCTGGGGCCAACGTCCTGACTTTC
few	TRBD1	TRBV4-3	TRBJ2-1	CASSVGQGNFANEQFF	TGCGCCAGCAGCGTAGGACAGGGCAACTTCGCCAATGAGCAGTTCTTC
many	-	TRBV20-1	TRBJ2-7	CSARGTLGGSAYEQYF	TGCAGTGCTAGAGGGACCCTCGGGGGAAGCGCCTACGAGCAGTACTTC
-	-	TRBV5-1	TRBJ2-5	CASSFGDAETQYF	TGCGCCAGCAGCTTTGGAGATGCAGAGACCCAGTACTTC
-	TRBD1	TRBV20-1	TRBJ2-1	CSADRGVLYNEQFF	TGCAGTGCTGACAGGGGGGTCCTATACAATGAGCAGTTCTTC
few	-	TRBV2	TRBJ2-6	CAIRGSGANVLTF	TGTGCCATTCGGGGTTCTGGGGCCAACGTCCTGACTTTC
-	-	TRBV5-1	TRBJ1-1	CASSLALTMNTEAFF	TGCGCCAGCAGCTTGGCCCTGACTATGAACACTGAAGCTTTCTTT
few	-	TRBV7-9	TRBJ2-6	CASSPLPRSGANVLTF	TGTGCCAGCAGCCCACTACCTCGTTCTGGGGCCAACGTCCTGACTTTC
few	-	TRBV20-1	TRBJ1-4	CSARIKGYTVGKLFF	TGCAGTGCTAGGATAAAGGGGTACACCGTGGGAAAACTGTTTTTT
many	TRBD2	TRBV6-2/TRBV6-3	TRBJ2-1	CASSYFPGTSGGAYNEQFF	TGTGCCAGCAGTTATTTTCCCGGGACTAGCGGGGGGGCCTACAATGAGCAGTTCTTC
many	TRBD1	TRBV6-2/TRBV6-3	TRBJ2-2	CASRQGTNTGELFF	TGTGCCAGCAGACAGGGGACGAACACCGGGGAGCTGTTTTTT
few	-	TRBV20-1	TRBJ2-1	CSVRQGRTEQFF	TGCAGTGTACGGCAGGGGCGTACCGAGCAGTTCTTC
-	TRBD1	TRBV7-2	TRBJ2-1	CASTLDRGGINEQFF	TGTGCCAGCACCTTGGACAGGGGGGGGATCAATGAGCAGTTCTTC
many	-	TRBV5-1	TRBJ1-2	CASSLVEMHGYTF	TGCGCCAGCAGCTTGGTAGAGATGCATGGCTACACCTTC
many	-	TRBV4-1	TRBJ2-1	CASSQMALRYNEQFF	TGCGCCAGCAGCCAAATGGCCCTACGGTACAATGAGCAGTTCTTC
-	-	TRBV20-1	TRBJ2-7	CSARTPMLSSYEQYF	TGCAGTGCTAGGACCCCCATGCTGAGCTCCTACGAGCAGTACTTC
-	TRBD2	TRBV7-2	TRBJ2-3	CASSLVLASGRDTQYF	TGTGCCAGCAGCTTAGTCTTGGCTAGCGGGAGAGATACGCAGTATTTT
many	TRBD2	TRBV9	TRBJ2-1	CASSVVAAGVEQFF	TGTGCCAGCAGCGTAGTCGCAGCGGGGGTTGAGCAGTTCTTC
-	TRBD1	TRBV7-9	TRBJ2-1	CASSSQTGERQFF	TGTGCCAGCAGCTCCCAAACAGGGGAAAGGCAGTTCTTC
many	-	TRBV29-1	TRBJ2-7	CSFLLAYEQYF	TGCAGCTTTCTACTAGCCTACGAGCAGTACTTC
many	-	TRBV20-1	TRBJ2-7	CSARDLWGQGRTHEQYF	TGCAGTGCTAGAGATCTATGGGGGCAGGGAAGGACCCACGAGCAGTACTTC